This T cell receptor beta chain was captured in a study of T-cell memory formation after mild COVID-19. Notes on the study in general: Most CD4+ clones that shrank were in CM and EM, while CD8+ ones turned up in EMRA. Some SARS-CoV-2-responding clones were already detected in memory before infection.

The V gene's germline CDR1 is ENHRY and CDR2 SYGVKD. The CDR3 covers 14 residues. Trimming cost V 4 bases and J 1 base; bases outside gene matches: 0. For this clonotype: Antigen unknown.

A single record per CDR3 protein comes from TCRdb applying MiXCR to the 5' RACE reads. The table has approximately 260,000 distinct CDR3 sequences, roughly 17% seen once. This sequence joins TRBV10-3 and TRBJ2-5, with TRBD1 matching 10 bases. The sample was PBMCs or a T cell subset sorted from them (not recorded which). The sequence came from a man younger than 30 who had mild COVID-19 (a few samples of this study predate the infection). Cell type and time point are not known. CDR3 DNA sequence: TGTGCCATCAGTGGGACAGGGGGCCAAGAGACCCAGTACTTC. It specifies CAISGTGGQETQYF.